The 21 T cell receptor beta chains below come from one sample, sequenced in a study of liver allograft versus peripheral blood T cells. Study in general: Transplanted-liver T cell receptor repertoires were compared with recipients' peripheral blood repertoires.

TCRdb independently ran MiXCR on the reads; one entry per CDR3 protein. The data hold about 9,100 distinct CDR3 sequences, with 20% observed a single time. These receptors all stem from a human patient who had a liver transplant. Part of the T cells may come from the graft donor.

V usage is TRBV28 and J usage is TRBJ2-1, with no clear D. The V end was cut by 4 bases, the J end by 7 bases, with 20 bases between. Germline lookup yields CDR1 MDHEN and CDR2 SYDVKM. The CDR3 has 16 amino acids. The CDR3 loop is CASSSPSDLPLNEQFF. DNA of the CDR3: TGTGCCAGCAGTTCCCCTTCCGATCTACCTTTGAATGAGCAGTTCTTC.

The chain employs TRBV28 and TRBJ1-4, with D tentatively TRBD1 (5 bases). The CDR3 totals 16 residues. The germline V gene has CDR1 MDHEN and CDR2 SYDVKM. V was cut by 6 bases and J by 8 bases, with 22 bases left in between. The CDR3 DNA follows: TGTGCCAGCAGCCCTTTGGACGCGGGGGAGCGGGAAAAACTGTTTTTT. This translates into CASSPLDAGEREKLFF.

The J gene is TRBJ1-2, the V gene TRBV12-3 or TRBV12-4, with D possibly TRBD1 on 5 matching bases. V gave up 5 bases and J gave up 7 bases, with 14 bases separating them. The CDR3 runs to 13 residues. The CDR3 sequence: CASSPGTVRGYTF. The CDR3 coding sequence is TGTGCCAGCAGTCCAGGGACGGTTCGTGGCTACACCTTC.

This clonotype was seen a handful of times. The chain employs TRBV24-1 and TRBJ1-3; D is ambiguous. Trimming left V 4 bases short and J 4 bases short, with 4 bases between. Per the germline V gene, CDR1 is KGHDR and CDR2 is SFDVKD. The CDR3 consists of 12 residues. CDR3 bases: TGTGCCACCAGTGAAGGGGGAAACACCATATATTTT. Encoded protein: CATSEGGNTIYF.

Within the sample, this clonotype is medium-sized. The chain employs TRBV10-3 and TRBJ1-2, with TRBD1 matching over 7 bases. CDR1 and CDR2 (germline): ENHRY, SYGVKD. This CDR3 has 16 amino acids. V shed 3 bases and J 0 bases; nucleotides not matched to a gene: 7. The CDR3 protein is CAISEDRVRPNYGYTF. The CDR3 coding sequence is TGTGCCATCAGTGAAGACAGGGTTCGTCCTAACTATGGCTACACCTTC.

The chain joins TRBV29-1 to TRBJ2-1, with 9 positions matching TRBD2. The CDR3 contains 15 residues. Germline V CDR1 and CDR2: SQVTM, ANQGSEA. V lost 4 bases to trimming and J lost 5 bases; unmatched junction nucleotides: 9. The chain's CDR3 is CSVGHLAGYDNEQFF. For the CDR3, the DNA is TGCAGCGTTGGCCATCTAGCGGGGTATGACAATGAGCAGTTCTTC.

The rearrangement joins TRBV20-1 to TRBJ2-1; 11 bases are a match to TRBD2. TRBJ2-5 matches the DNA end more closely, so the J call is doubtful. Germline V lookup: CDR1 DFQATT, CDR2 SNEGSKA (reference sequence). The CDR3 is 13 amino acids. CDR3 nucleotides: TGCAGTGCTATTCCTAGCGGGAGGGAGACCCAGTACTTC. Its translation: CSAIPSGRETQYF.

In the case of this clonotype: This may be a read error: a much more frequent sequence differs by one nucleotide. The V gene is TRBV7-2, the J gene TRBJ1-4; no definite D call. The CDR3 sequence is 15 residues long. Trimming removed 1 base at V and 3 bases at J, with 9 bases between. The V gene's germline CDR1 is SGHTA and CDR2 FQGNSA. CDR3 sequence reads: CTSSLGQQSNEKLFF. CDR3 nucleotides: TGTACCAGCAGCTTAGGGCAACAGTCTAATGAAAAACTGTTTTTT.

In its sample, this clonotype is medium-sized. The chain is built from TRBV6-5 and TRBJ2-1; the D gene is possibly TRBD2 (7 bases). Germline V gene lookup returns CDR1 MNHEY and CDR2 SVGAGI. The CDR3 totals 14 residues. With 0 bases removed from V and 7 bases from J, the gap between germline ends came to 10 bases. The chain's CDR3 is CASSYSEGGNEQFF. CDR3 nucleotides: TGTGCCAGCAGTTACTCGGAGGGGGGGAATGAGCAGTTCTTC.

This clonotype was counted a few times. The chain carries TRBV19 and TRBJ1-5; tentatively, D is TRBD1 (6 bases). CDR1 is LNHDA and CDR2 is SQIVND in the germline V gene (reference sequence). Trimming removed 11 bases at V and 4 bases at J, with 12 bases between. The CDR3 extends over 12 amino acids. The CDR3 nucleotides are TGTGCCGCCGGGACACTTAATCAGCCCCAGCATTTT. It codes for CAAGTLNQPQHF.

This chain joins TRBV20-1 and TRBJ2-5; D remains ambiguous. Trimming stripped 3 bases from V and 4 bases from J, with 6 bases between. This CDR3 is 11 amino acids long. CDR1 DFQATT and CDR2 SNEGSKA come from the germline V gene (reference sequence). CDR3 amino acids: CSARWGETQYF. The CDR3 DNA is TGCAGTGCTAGGTGGGGAGAGACCCAGTACTTC.

The rearrangement uses TRBV20-1 and TRBJ2-3, with no clear D. From germline, CDR1 is DFQATT and CDR2 SNEGSKA (reference sequence). V lost 2 bases and J lost 7, with 22 bases in between. This CDR3 spans 16 amino acids. In DNA form, the CDR3 reads TGCAGTGCTAGACCTAATTCGGGCCCGACCCTATATACGCAGTATTTT. This encodes CSARPNSGPTLYTQYF.

This clonotype showed up just a few times. The V and J genes are TRBV19 and TRBJ1-2; D is undetermined. Trimming took 5 bases from V and 6 from J, leaving 16 bases between them. Germline loops: CDR1 LNHDA, CDR2 SQIVND (reference sequence). The CDR3 is made up of 14 amino acids. The CDR3 loop is CASSPWAAMDGYTF. The CDR3 DNA is TGTGCCAGTAGTCCCTGGGCGGCGATGGATGGCTACACCTTC.

The CDR3 spells CAWYRLAGTDTQYF. In DNA form, the CDR3 reads TGTGCCTGGTACAGACTAGCGGGAACAGATACGCAGTATTTT. The gene calls are TRBV30 and TRBJ2-3; 11 nucleotides match TRBD2. CDR1 and CDR2 (germline): GTSNPN, SVGIG (reference sequence). The CDR3 is 14 residues long. V was pared by 5 bases and J by 3 bases, with 4 bases of the junction left unmatched.

J is TRBJ1-6 and V is TRBV19, with D hard to call. This CDR3 has 14 residues. The V end was cut by 3 bases, the J end by 4 bases, with 7 bases between. Germline V gene sequence: CDR1 LNHDA, CDR2 SQIVND (reference sequence). The DNA of the CDR3 is TGTGCCAGTAGTATCGTAGATTATAATTCACCCCTCCACTTT. It codes for CASSIVDYNSPLHF.

This clonotype ranks as medium-sized. The genes are TRBV28 and TRBJ1-2; tentative D call: TRBD1 (6 bases). The V and J ends lost 8 bases and 6 bases respectively, with 13 bases between them. Germline V lookup: CDR1 MDHEN, CDR2 SYDVKM. The CDR3 contains 12 residues. CDR3: CASRGAEDGYTF. DNA of the CDR3: TGTGCCAGCCGGGGGGCAGAGGATGGCTACACCTTC.

This clonotype was seen many times. The J gene is TRBJ1-5, the V gene TRBV6-5; the D is unclear. Germline CDR1 reads MNHEY; CDR2 reads SVGAGI. Deletions cut 2 bases from V and 8 bases from J, with 10 bases between. The length of the CDR3 is 13 residues. This CDR3 is CASSYRPLEPQHF. The CDR3 DNA reads as TGTGCCAGCAGTTACCGACCCTTGGAGCCCCAGCATTTT.

This clonotype has a handful of counts. CDR3 region: CASSLDRGGSPLHF. The CDR3 nucleotides are TGTGCCAGCAGTCTCGACAGGGGAGGATCACCCCTCCACTTT. This rearrangement joins TRBV12-3 or TRBV12-4 to TRBJ1-6; TRBD1 matches at 8 bases. After removal of 5 bases from V and 10 bases from J, the junction contained 7 bases not matched to a gene. The CDR3 extends over 14 amino acids.

This chain joins TRBV28 and TRBJ2-4, with TRBD2 matching 7 bases. The J segment lost 5 bases and the V segment lost 2 bases, leaving 12 bases of the junction unmatched. This CDR3 spans 17 amino acids. Germline assignment: CDR1 MDHEN and CDR2 SYDVKM. This CDR3 reads CASSLNWGGVGQNIQYF. CDR3 in DNA: TGTGCCAGCAGTTTAAATTGGGGAGGGGTGGGCCAAAACATTCAGTACTTC.

This clonotype was seen a handful of times. The chain has TRBV13 and TRBJ1-6, with 7 bases that match TRBD1. The CDR3 runs 16 residues. Per the germline V gene, CDR1 is PRHDT and CDR2 is FYEKMQ (reference sequence). The V segment lost 4 bases and the J segment 2 bases; nucleotides outside the gene matches: 5. The CDR3 loop reads CASSSQGQTYNSPLHF. The CDR3, as DNA: TGTGCCAGCAGCTCACAGGGGCAAACCTATAATTCACCCCTCCACTTT.

This chain joins TRBV6-5 and TRBJ2-7, with 7 bases aligning to TRBD1. The germline V gene has CDR1 MNHEY and CDR2 SVGAGI. CDR3 length: 13 residues. J gave up 7 bases and V 6 bases, and 9 bases lay outside the gene matches. CDR3 coding DNA: TGTGCCAGCAGCATTAACAGGGGTCGGGAGCAGTACTTC. Encoded protein: CASSINRGREQYF.